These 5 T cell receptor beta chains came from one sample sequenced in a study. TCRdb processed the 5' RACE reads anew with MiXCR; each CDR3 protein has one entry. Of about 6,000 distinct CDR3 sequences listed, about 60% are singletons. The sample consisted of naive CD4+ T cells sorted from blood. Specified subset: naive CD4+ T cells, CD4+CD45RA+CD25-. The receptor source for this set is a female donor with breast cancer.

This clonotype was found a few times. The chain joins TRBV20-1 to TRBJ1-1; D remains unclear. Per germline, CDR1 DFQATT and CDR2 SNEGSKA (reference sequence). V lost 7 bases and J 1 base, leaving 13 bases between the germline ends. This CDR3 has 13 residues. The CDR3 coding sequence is TGCAGTGTCCGTGGGAGGTCGAACACTGAAGCTTTCTTT. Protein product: CSVRGRSNTEAFF.

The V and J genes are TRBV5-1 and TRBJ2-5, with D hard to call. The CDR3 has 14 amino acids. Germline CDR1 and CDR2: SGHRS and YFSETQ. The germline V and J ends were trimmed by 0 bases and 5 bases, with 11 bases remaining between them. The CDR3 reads CASSLGSGWETQYF. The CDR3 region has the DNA TGCGCCAGCAGCTTGGGGTCCGGGTGGGAGACCCAGTACTTC.

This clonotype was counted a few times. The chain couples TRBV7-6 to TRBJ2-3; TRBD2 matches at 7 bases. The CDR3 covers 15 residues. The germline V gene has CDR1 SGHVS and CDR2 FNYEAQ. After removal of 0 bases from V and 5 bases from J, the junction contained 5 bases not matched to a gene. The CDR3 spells CASSLAPGGIDTQYF. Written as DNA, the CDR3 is TGTGCCAGCAGCTTAGCGCCGGGAGGCATAGATACGCAGTATTTT.

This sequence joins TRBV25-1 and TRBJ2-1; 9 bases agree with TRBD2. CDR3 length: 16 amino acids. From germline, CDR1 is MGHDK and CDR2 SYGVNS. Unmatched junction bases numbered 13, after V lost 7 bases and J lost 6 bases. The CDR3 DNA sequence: TGTGCCAGCAACCCTAGAGGTGGACTAGCGATCAATGAGCAGTTCTTC. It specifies CASNPRGGLAINEQFF. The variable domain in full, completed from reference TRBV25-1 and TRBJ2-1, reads EADIYQTPRYLVIGTGKKITLECSQTMGHDKMYWYQQDPGMELHLIHYSYGVNSTEKGDLSSESTVSRIRTEHFPLTLESARPSHTSQYLCASNPRGGLAINEQFFGPGTRLTVL.

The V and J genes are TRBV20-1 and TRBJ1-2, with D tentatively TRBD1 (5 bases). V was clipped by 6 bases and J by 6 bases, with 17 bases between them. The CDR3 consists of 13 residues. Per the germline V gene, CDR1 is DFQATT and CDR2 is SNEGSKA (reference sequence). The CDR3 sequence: CSALGTAPHGYTF. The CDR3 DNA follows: TGCAGTGCCTTAGGGACGGCGCCTCATGGCTACACCTTC.